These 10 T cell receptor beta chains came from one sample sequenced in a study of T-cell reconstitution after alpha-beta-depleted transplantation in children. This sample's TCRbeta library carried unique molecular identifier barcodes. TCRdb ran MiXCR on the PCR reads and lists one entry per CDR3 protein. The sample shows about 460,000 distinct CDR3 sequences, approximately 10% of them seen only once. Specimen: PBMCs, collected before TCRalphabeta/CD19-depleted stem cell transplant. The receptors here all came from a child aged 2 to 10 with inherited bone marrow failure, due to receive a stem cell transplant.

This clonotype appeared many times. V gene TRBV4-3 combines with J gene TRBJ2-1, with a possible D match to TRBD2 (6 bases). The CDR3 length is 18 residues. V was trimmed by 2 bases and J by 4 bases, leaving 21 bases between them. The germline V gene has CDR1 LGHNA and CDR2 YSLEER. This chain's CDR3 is CASSQKAWGDLPYNEQFF. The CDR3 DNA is TGCGCCAGCAGCCAAAAGGCCTGGGGGGACCTACCTTACAATGAGCAGTTCTTC.

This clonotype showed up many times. CDR3 protein: CASSGLAAVLTDTQYF. The DNA for the CDR3 is TGCGCCAGCAGCGGACTAGCGGCGGTTCTCACAGATACGCAGTATTTT. The chain carries TRBV5-1 and TRBJ2-3; 10 nucleotides line up with TRBD2. CDR1 SGHRS and CDR2 YFSETQ come from the germline V gene. The CDR3 consists of 16 residues. V gave up 4 bases and J gave up 2 bases; unmatched junction bases: 7.

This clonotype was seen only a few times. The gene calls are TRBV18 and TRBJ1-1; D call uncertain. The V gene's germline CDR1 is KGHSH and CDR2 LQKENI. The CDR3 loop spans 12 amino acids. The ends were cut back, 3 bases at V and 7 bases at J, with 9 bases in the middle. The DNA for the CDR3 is TGTGCCAGCTCACCTACTCGGGGTGAAGCTTTCTTT. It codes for CASSPTRGEAFF.

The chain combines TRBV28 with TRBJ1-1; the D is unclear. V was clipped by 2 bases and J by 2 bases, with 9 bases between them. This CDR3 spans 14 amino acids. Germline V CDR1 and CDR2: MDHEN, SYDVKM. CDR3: CASSLLGRNTEAFF. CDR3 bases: TGTGCCAGCAGTTTACTAGGCAGAAACACTGAAGCTTTCTTT.

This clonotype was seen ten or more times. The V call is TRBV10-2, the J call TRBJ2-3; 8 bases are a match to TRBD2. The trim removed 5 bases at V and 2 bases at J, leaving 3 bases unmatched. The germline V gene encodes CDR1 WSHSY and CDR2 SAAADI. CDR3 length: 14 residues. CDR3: CASSRAGVTDTQYF. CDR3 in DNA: TGCGCCAGCAGTCGAGCGGGAGTCACAGATACGCAGTATTTT.

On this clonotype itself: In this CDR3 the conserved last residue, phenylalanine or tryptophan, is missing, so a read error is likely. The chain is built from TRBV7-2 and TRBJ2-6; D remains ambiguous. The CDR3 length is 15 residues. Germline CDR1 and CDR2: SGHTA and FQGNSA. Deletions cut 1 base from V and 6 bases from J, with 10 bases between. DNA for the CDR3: TGTGCCAGCAGCTTAGTCCCCTTAGTGGCCAACGTCCTGACTTCC. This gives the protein CASSLVPLVANVLTS.

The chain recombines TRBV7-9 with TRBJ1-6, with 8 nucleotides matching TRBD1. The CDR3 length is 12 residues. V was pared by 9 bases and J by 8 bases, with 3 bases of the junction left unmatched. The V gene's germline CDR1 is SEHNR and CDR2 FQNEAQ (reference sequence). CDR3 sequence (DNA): TGTGCCAGTCAGGGGGCAGATTCACCCCTCCACTTT. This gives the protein CASQGADSPLHF.

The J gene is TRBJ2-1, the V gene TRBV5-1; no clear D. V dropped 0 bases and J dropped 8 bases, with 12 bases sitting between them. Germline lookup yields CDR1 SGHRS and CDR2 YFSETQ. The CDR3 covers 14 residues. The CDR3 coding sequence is TGCGCCAGCAGCTTGGCCAATAGGGTGGATGAGCAGTTCTTC. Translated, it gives CASSLANRVDEQFF. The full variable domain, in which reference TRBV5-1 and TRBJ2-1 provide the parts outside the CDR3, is KAGVTQTPRYLIKTRGQQVTLSCSPISGHRSVSWYQQTPGQGLQFLFEYFSETQRNKGNFPGRFSGRQFSNSRSEMNVSTLELGDSALYLCASSLANRVDEQFFGPGTRLTVL.

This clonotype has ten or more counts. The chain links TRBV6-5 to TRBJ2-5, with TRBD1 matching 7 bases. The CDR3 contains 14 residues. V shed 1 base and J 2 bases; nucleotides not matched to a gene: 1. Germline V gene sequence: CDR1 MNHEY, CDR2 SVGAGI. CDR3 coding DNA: TGTGCCAGCAGTTACTGGGACAGTCAAGAGACCCAGTACTTC. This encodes CASSYWDSQETQYF.

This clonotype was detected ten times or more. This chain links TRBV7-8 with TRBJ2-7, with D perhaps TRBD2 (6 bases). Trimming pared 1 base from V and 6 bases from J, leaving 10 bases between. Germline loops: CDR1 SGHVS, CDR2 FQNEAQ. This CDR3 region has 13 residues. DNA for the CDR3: TGTGCCAGCAGCTTAGTGAGGAGGGGCGAGCAGTACTTC. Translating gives CASSLVRRGEQYF.